The next 13 T cell receptor beta chains were all read from a single sample in a study of T cell changes during pregnancy in multiple sclerosis. Libraries were prepared by immunoSEQ multiplex PCR; TCRdb keeps only in-frame clonotypes and omits some of them. Altogether about 53,000 clones are present, 90% being singletons, with the ten largest covering 5% to 5.5%. The sequencing here drew on peripheral blood, taken after pregnancy. The receptor set was obtained from a female donor in good health, enrolled as a control in a pregnancy study.

The V and J genes are TRBV30 and TRBJ2-1, with D perhaps TRBD2 (5 bases). The CDR3 totals 14 residues. Trimming removed 7 bases from V and 1 base from J, with 14 bases in between. Germline CDR1 and CDR2: GTSNPN and SVGIG (reference sequence). The CDR3 here is CASTGAVSYNEQFF. The CDR3 region has the DNA TGTGCCTCCACCGGAGCGGTATCCTACAATGAGCAGTTCTTC.

V is TRBV2 and J is TRBJ1-1; 7 bases match TRBD1. The CDR3 totals 13 residues. V lost 5 bases to trimming and J lost 3 bases; unmatched junction nucleotides: 3. Germline CDR1 is SNHLY and CDR2 is FYNNEI. CDR3 in amino acids: CASSNRGYTEAFF. The CDR3 DNA is TGTGCCAGCAGTAACAGGGGTTACACTGAAGCTTTCTTT.

V usage is TRBV6-4 and J usage is TRBJ2-3, with 11 bases matching TRBD1. This CDR3 contains 14 residues. The germline V gene has CDR1 MRHNA and CDR2 SNTAGT. V trimming: 3 bases; J trimming: 4 bases; junction bases outside the gene matches: 0. The CDR3 coding sequence is TGTGCCAGCAGTGAGGGACAGGGGGCAGATACGCAGTATTTT. Translated: CASSEGQGADTQYF.

The genes are TRBV7-3 and TRBJ2-5; possible D gene TRBD2, 6 bases. Per the germline V gene, CDR1 is SGHTA and CDR2 is FQGTGA. The CDR3 has 13 amino acids. Between the trimmed V and J ends, which lost 3 bases and 3 bases, there was a span of 8 bases. CDR3 sequence: CASSFGLKETQYF. As DNA, the CDR3 is TGTGCCAGCAGCTTCGGACTAAAAGAGACCCAGTACTTC. Full variable domain (remainder filled in from reference TRBV7-3 and TRBJ2-5): GAGVSQTPSNKVTEKGKYVELRCDPISGHTALYWYRQSLGQGPEFLIYFQGTGAADDSGLPNDRFFAVRPEGSVSTLKIQRTERGDSAVYLCASSFGLKETQYFGPGTRLLVL.

The chain carries TRBV27 and TRBJ2-1; 7 bases match TRBD2. This CDR3 spans 14 amino acids. From germline, CDR1 is MNHEY and CDR2 SMNVEV (reference sequence). V lost 4 bases and J lost 8; bases outside the gene matches: 8. CDR3 in DNA: TGTGCCAGCAGTTCTCTAGCGGCCGAGGATGAGCAGTTCTTC. This encodes CASSSLAAEDEQFF.

V gene TRBV7-6 combines with J gene TRBJ2-3; 8 positions match TRBD2. The CDR3 extends over 16 amino acids. V lost 4 bases and J lost 3; bases outside the gene matches: 9. From germline, CDR1 is SGHVS and CDR2 FNYEAQ. This chain's CDR3 is CASSSRGGRGTDTQYF. For the CDR3, the DNA is TGTGCCAGCAGCTCTCGGGGGGGCCGTGGTACAGATACGCAGTATTTT.

The chain links TRBV4-2 to TRBJ1-1, with D possibly matching TRBD1 (5 bases). The ends were cut back, 1 base at V and 5 bases at J, with 14 bases in the middle. The CDR3 sequence is 15 residues long. Germline CDR1 reads LGHNA; CDR2 reads YNFKEQ. The CDR3 nucleotides read TGTGCCAGCAGCCAAGGCGAAGGGGTTGGAACTGAAGCTTTCTTT. It encodes CASSQGEGVGTEAFF.

The chain has TRBV28 and TRBJ2-4; 8 bases align to TRBD2. Germline CDR1 reads MDHEN; CDR2 reads SYDVKM. The CDR3 sequence is 15 residues long. V trimming: 5 bases; J trimming: 8 bases; junction bases outside the gene matches: 11. Written as DNA, the CDR3 is TGTGCCAGCAGTCGCCGGTCTCAACTAGCGGACATTCAGTACTTC. Its translation: CASSRRSQLADIQYF.

The gene calls are TRBV28 and TRBJ2-7; possible D gene TRBD2, 5 bases. The CDR3 covers 15 residues. V shed 3 bases and J shed 1 base, with 13 bases lying between them. Germline V CDR1 and CDR2: MDHEN, SYDVKM. CDR3 amino acids: CASSFRGWASYEQYF. The CDR3 DNA follows: TGTGCCAGCAGTTTCCGGGGTTGGGCATCCTACGAGCAGTACTTC.

This chain links TRBV5-1 with TRBJ2-5, with D uncertain. The ends were cut back, 2 bases at V and 1 base at J, with 9 bases in the middle. The CDR3 totals 14 residues. Germline lookup yields CDR1 SGHRS and CDR2 YFSETQ. The CDR3 sequence: CASSFVGAQETQYF. The CDR3 bases are TGCGCCAGCAGCTTCGTTGGAGCCCAAGAGACCCAGTACTTC.

V gene TRBV11-2 combines with J gene TRBJ2-7, with D unclear. CDR3 length: 14 residues. Trimming stripped 2 bases from V and 3 bases from J, with 11 bases between. CDR1 and CDR2 (germline): SGHAT, FQNNGV. The CDR3 DNA sequence: TGTGCCAGCAGCTTATACTATGGTAACTACGAGCAGTACTTC. Translated, it gives CASSLYYGNYEQYF.

The chain uses TRBV9 and TRBJ1-3, with D perhaps TRBD1 (6 bases). This CDR3 comprises 16 residues. Germline CDR1 and CDR2: SGDLS and YYNGEE. Deletions cut 4 bases from V and 0 bases from J, with 14 bases between. CDR3 region: CASSSSKQGSGNTIYF. CDR3 sequence (DNA): TGTGCCAGCAGCTCCTCGAAACAGGGCTCTGGAAACACCATATATTTT.

The rearrangement joins TRBV18 to TRBJ2-2, with a tentative D call TRBD2 (6 bases). The CDR3 loop spans 15 amino acids. Trimming removed 0 bases from V and 4 bases from J, with 9 bases in between. CDR1 KGHSH and CDR2 LQKENI come from the germline V gene. CDR3 sequence reads: CASSPPWGVTGELFF. The CDR3 nucleotides are TGTGCCAGCTCACCACCGTGGGGGGTCACCGGGGAGCTGTTTTTT. The entire variable domain, with the rest obtained from reference TRBV18 and TRBJ2-2, is as follows: NAGVMQNPRHLVRRRGQEARLRCSPMKGHSHVYWYRQLPEEGLKFMVYLQKENIIDESGMPKERFSAEFPKEGPSILRIQQVVRGDSAAYFCASSPPWGVTGELFFGEGSRLTVL.